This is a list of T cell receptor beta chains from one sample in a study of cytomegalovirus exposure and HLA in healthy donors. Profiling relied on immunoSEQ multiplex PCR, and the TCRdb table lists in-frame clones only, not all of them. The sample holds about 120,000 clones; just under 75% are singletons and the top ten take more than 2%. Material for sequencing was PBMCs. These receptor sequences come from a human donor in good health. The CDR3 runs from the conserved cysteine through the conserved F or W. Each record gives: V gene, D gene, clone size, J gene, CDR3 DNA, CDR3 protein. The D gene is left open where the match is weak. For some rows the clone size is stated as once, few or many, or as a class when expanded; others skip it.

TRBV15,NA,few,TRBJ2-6,TGTGCCACCCGTAAAAATTCTGGGGCCAACGTCCTGACTTTC,CATRKNSGANVLTF
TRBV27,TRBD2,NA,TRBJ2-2,TGTGCCAGCAGTTCCCCCGAGACTAGCGGGGTTTTATGGGAGCTGTTTTTT,CASSSPETSGVLWELFF
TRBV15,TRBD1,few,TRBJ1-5,TGTGCCACCAGCTTTAAAACAGGGGCTCAGCCCCAGCATTTT,CATSFKTGAQPQHF
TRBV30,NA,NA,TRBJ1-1,TGTGCCTGGAGCGGGAGGGTATGGTGGGAAGCTTTCTTC,CAWSGRVWWEAFF
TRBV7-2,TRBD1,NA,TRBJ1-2,TGTGCCAGCAGCCCGGACAGGGGGTTTAACTATGGCTACACCTTC,CASSPDRGFNYGYTF
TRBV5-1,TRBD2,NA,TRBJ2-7,TGCGCCAGCAGCCTGGGGACTAGCGGACCCTACGAGCAGTACTTC,CASSLGTSGPYEQYF
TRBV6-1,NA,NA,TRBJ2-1,TGTGCCAGCGGCTTGGAGGCGTCCTCCTACAATGAGCAGTTCTTC,CASGLEASSYNEQFF
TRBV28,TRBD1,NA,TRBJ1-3,TGTGCCAGCAGTTACTCGGACAGGGGAGGTGGAAACACCATATATTTT,CASSYSDRGGGNTIYF
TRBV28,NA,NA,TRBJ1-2,TGTGCCAGCAGCTACAGGGAGTCGGGCTACACCTTC,CASSYRESGYTF
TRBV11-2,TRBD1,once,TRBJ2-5,TGTGCCAGCAGTTCCGGGACAGGAAAGGGTGAGACCCAGTACTTC,CASSSGTGKGETQYF
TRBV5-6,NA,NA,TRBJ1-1,TGTGCCAGCAGCCAGGACAGGAACACTGAAGCTTTCTTT,CASSQDRNTEAFF
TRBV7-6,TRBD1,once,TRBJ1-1,TGTGCCAGCAGCAGAGGACAGGTTGGTAACACTGAAGCTTTCTTT,CASSRGQVGNTEAFF
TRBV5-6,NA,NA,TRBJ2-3,TGTGCCAGCAGTCATCAGGGGAGCAAGGATACGCAGTATTTT,CASSHQGSKDTQYF
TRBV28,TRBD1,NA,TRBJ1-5,TGTGCCAGCAGTTTACCCAGGGGGAGACGTCAGCCCCAGCATTTT,CASSLPRGRRQPQHF
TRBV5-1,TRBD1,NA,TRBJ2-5,TGCGCCAGCAGCTTGGTGCCAGGGGGCGTATCAGGAGAGACCCAGTACTTC,CASSLVPGGVSGETQYF
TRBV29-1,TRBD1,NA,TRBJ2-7,TGCAGCGTCTCTTGGGGACAGAGTACTTACGAGCAGTACTTC,CSVSWGQSTYEQYF
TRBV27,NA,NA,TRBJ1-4,TGTGCCAGCAGTTACAGGGCCTCTAATGAAAAACTGTTTTTT,CASSYRASNEKLFF
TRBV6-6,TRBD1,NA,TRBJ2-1,TGTGCCAGCACCCTCCTAGGGACAGGGGTCCATGAGCAGTTCTTC,CASTLLGTGVHEQFF
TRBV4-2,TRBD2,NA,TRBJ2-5,TGTGCCAGCAGCCAAGGGACTAGCGGGGGGGCCGGTGTGGAGACCCAGTACTTC,CASSQGTSGGAGVETQYF
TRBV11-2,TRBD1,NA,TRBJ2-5,TGTGCCAGCAGCCACCGACAGGGGGGAGAGACCCAGTACTTC,CASSHRQGGETQYF
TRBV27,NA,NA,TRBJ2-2,TGTGCCAGCAGCGACACACCCGGGGAGCTGTTTTTT,CASSDTPGELFF
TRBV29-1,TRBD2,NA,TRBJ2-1,TGCAGCGTTGGACTAGCGGGGGCCTACAATGAGCAGTTCTTC,CSVGLAGAYNEQFF
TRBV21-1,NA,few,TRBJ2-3,TGTGCCAGTTATGGGGAACTAGCGGGAGACTCACATACGCAGTATTTT,CASYGELAGDSHTQYF
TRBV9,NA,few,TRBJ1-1,TGTGCCAGCAGCGCTTGGGACTCGTGGAGCACTGAAGCTTTCTTT,CASSAWDSWSTEAFF
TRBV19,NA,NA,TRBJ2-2,TGTGCCAGTAGTTTAGGAACAAACACCGGGGAGCTGTTTTTT,CASSLGTNTGELFF
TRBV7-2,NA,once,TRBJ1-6,TGTGCCAGCAGCTTAGGCAGGGCCGGGAATTCACCCCTCCACTTT,CASSLGRAGNSPLHF
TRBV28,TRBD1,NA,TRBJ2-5,TGTGCCAGCAGTTTATGGGGCACAGGGGGCGGAGAGACCCAGTACTTC,CASSLWGTGGGETQYF
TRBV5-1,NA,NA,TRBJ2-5,TGCGCCAGCAGCTTGGATAGAGCAAAGACCCAGTACTTC,CASSLDRAKTQYF
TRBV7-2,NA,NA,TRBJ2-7,TGTGCCAGCAGCTTCAACCCGCGGGAGCAGTACTTC,CASSFNPREQYF
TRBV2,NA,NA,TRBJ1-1,TGTGCCAGCAGAACCACAGGGTGTGCAGCTTTCTTT,CASRTTGCAAFF
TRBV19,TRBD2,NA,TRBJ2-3,TGTGCCAGTAGTATAGGAGGCGGGGGGGCAGATACGCAGTATTTT,CASSIGGGGADTQYF
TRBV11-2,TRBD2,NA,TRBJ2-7,TGTGCCAGCAGCTTAGATCGCCGTAAGGGGGGACTAGTCTCGCTCGAGCAGTACTTC,CASSLDRRKGGLVSLEQYF
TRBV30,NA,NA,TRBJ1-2,TGTGCCTGGACTAGGGAGGGGTCGGGCGGCTACACCTTC,CAWTREGSGGYTF
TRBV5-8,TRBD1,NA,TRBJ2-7,TGTGCCAGCAGCTTGGCAGGGACAGGGGGAGTCGAGCAGTACTTC,CASSLAGTGGVEQYF
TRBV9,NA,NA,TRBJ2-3,TGTGCCAGCAGCGTAATTGGAACAGGGTTAGATACGCAGTATTTT,CASSVIGTGLDTQYF
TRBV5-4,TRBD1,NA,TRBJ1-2,TGTGCCAGCAGGAAGGGACAGTTCTATGGCTACACCTTC,CASRKGQFYGYTF
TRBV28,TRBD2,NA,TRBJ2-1,TGTGCCAGCAGTTTGTGGACTAGCGGGAGGAAGAAGTTCTTC,CASSLWTSGRKKFF
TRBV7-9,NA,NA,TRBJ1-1,TGTGCCAGCAGCTTCGTACAGAAAGCTTTCTTT,CASSFVQKAFF
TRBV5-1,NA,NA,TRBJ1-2,TGCGCCAGCAGCTTTGGGTCACAGCAGTCGGGCTACACCTTC,CASSFGSQQSGYTF
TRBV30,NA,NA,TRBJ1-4,TGTGCCTGGAGTTTCGGACTACCGGGGGAAAAACTGTTTTTT,CAWSFGLPGEKLFF
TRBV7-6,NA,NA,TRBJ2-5,TGTGCCAGCAGCTTAGTGCCGACTAGACAACATGAAGAGACCCAGTACTTC,CASSLVPTRQHEETQYF
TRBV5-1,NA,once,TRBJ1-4,TGCGCCAGCAGCTCCACAGGGCTCTTTAATGAAAAACTGTTTTTT,CASSSTGLFNEKLFF